The 29 T cell receptor beta chains reported below all come from one sample, sequenced in a study of cytomegalovirus exposure and HLA in healthy donors. It was with 60 Vbeta and 13 Jbeta primers that the PCR ran. TCRdb keeps only in-frame clones here, not all; method: immunoSEQ multiplex PCR. The sample data list more than 65,000 clones. The sequencing input was PBMCs. All receptors derive from a middle-aged man in good health and CMV-seronegative.

J is TRBJ2-1 and V is TRBV7-8; 10 bases are a match to TRBD2. This CDR3 is 14 amino acids long. CDR1 and CDR2 from the germline V gene are SGHVS and FQNEAQ. Trimming cost V 9 bases and J 4 bases; bases outside gene matches: 6. CDR3: CASLLAGRYNEQFF. For the CDR3, the DNA is TGTGCCAGTTTACTAGCGGGGAGATACAATGAGCAGTTCTTC.

The chain joins TRBV6-5 to TRBJ2-1, with 12 bases fitting TRBD2. V dropped 6 bases and J dropped 4; count of bases not matched to a gene: 4. Germline assignment: CDR1 MNHEY and CDR2 SVGAGI. The CDR3 length is 15 residues. CDR3 bases: TGTGCCAGCAGCCAGACTAGCGGGGGATACAATGAGCAGTTCTTC. Translating it yields CASSQTSGGYNEQFF.

V and J are TRBV5-1 and TRBJ1-4; the match to TRBD1 covers 10 bases. Looked up from germline, CDR1 is SGHRS and CDR2 is YFSETQ. This CDR3 contains 16 residues. J was trimmed by 3 bases and V by 5 bases; bases with no gene match: 7. The CDR3 region is CASRSGGTGANEKLFF. The CDR3 DNA follows: TGCGCCAGCAGATCCGGAGGGACAGGGGCTAATGAAAAACTGTTTTTT. The variable domain in full, completed from reference TRBV5-1 and TRBJ1-4, reads KAGVTQTPRYLIKTRGQQVTLSCSPISGHRSVSWYQQTPGQGLQFLFEYFSETQRNKGNFPGRFSGRQFSNSRSEMNVSTLELGDSALYLCASRSGGTGANEKLFFGSGTQLSVL.

V and J are TRBV30 and TRBJ2-7, with D possibly matching TRBD2 (7 bases). Per the germline V gene, CDR1 is GTSNPN and CDR2 is SVGIG (reference sequence). This CDR3 has 13 residues. With 4 bases removed from V and 2 bases from J, the gap between germline ends came to 12 bases. The CDR3 protein is CAWTGGSTYEQYF. CDR3 DNA: TGTGCCTGGACGGGGGGCTCGACCTACGAGCAGTACTTC.

In nucleotides, the CDR3 is TGTGCCAGCAGCTTACGCAGGGGGCAGAACACCGGGGAGCTGTTTTTT. Translated: CASSLRRGQNTGELFF. This chain uses TRBV7-3 with TRBJ2-2; 8 nucleotides match TRBD1. From germline, CDR1 is SGHTA and CDR2 FQGTGA. The CDR3 length is 16 residues. J gave up 1 base and V 2 bases, and 3 bases lay outside the gene matches.

This chain joins TRBV5-8 and TRBJ1-3; D gene uncertain. V was trimmed by 2 bases and J by 9 bases, leaving 15 bases between them. The CDR3 length is 14 residues. The germline V gene encodes CDR1 SGHTS and CDR2 YDEGEE. CDR3 coding DNA: TGTGCCAGCAGCTTACCAGTGCTCCGGGGCACCATATATTTT. Translation gives CASSLPVLRGTIYF.

The chain links TRBV7-9 to TRBJ1-1; D is undetermined. CDR3 length: 13 residues. Deletions cut 1 base from V and 8 bases from J, with 11 bases between. Germline CDR1 SEHNR, CDR2 FQNEAQ (reference sequence). CDR3 sequence reads: CASSLVFPREAFF. The CDR3 bases are TGTGCCAGCAGCTTAGTTTTCCCCAGGGAAGCTTTCTTT.

This chain joins TRBV9 and TRBJ1-4, with TRBD1 identical over 9 bases. Germline V gene sequence: CDR1 SGDLS, CDR2 YYNGEE. V dropped 4 bases and J dropped 8; count of bases not matched to a gene: 9. The CDR3 contains 15 residues. For the CDR3, the DNA is TGTGCCAGCAGCACTCCGGGACAGGGACCCGAAAAACTGTTTTTT. Amino acid sequence: CASSTPGQGPEKLFF.

V and J are TRBV7-9 and TRBJ2-1; D is perhaps TRBD2 (5 bases). The CDR3 runs to 13 residues. In germline, CDR1 is SEHNR, CDR2 FQNEAQ (reference sequence). The germline V and J ends were trimmed by 5 bases and 4 bases, with 9 bases remaining between them. The CDR3 sequence: CASSGLAYNEQFF. The CDR3 DNA reads TGTGCCAGCAGCGGGCTAGCTTACAATGAGCAGTTCTTC.

The V call is TRBV7-9, the J call TRBJ2-7; 7 bases fit TRBD2. From germline, CDR1 is SEHNR and CDR2 FQNEAQ (reference sequence). Trimming removed 1 base from V and 3 bases from J; junction bases left unmatched: 6. The CDR3 is 15 amino acids. The CDR3 loop reads CASSLGAGVGYEQYF. In nucleotides, the CDR3 is TGTGCCAGCAGCTTAGGGGCGGGGGTCGGCTACGAGCAGTACTTC.

The J gene is TRBJ2-5, the V gene TRBV25-1, with D tentatively TRBD1 (5 bases). Near its end, the DNA agrees better with TRBJ2-7, so the J call may be wrong. This CDR3 spans 12 amino acids. Per the germline V gene, CDR1 is MGHDK and CDR2 is SYGVNS. CDR3 protein: CASSPRVGEQYF. In DNA, the CDR3 is TGTGCCAGCAGCCCCAGGGTTGGCGAGCAGTACTTC.

The V call is TRBV6-1, the J call TRBJ2-1; 11 nucleotides line up with TRBD2. Trimming cost V 7 bases and J 12 bases; bases outside gene matches: 14. Germline CDR1 and CDR2: MNHNS and SASEGT. The CDR3 is 15 residues long. The CDR3: CASNPGLAVVVGQFF. The CDR3 region has the DNA TGTGCCAGCAACCCGGGACTAGCGGTGGTAGTTGGGCAGTTCTTC.

The gene calls are TRBV5-6 and TRBJ2-7; 7 nucleotides match TRBD1. This CDR3 has 15 amino acids. V trimming: 0 bases; J trimming: 0 bases; junction bases outside the gene matches: 3. Germline lookup yields CDR1 SGHDT and CDR2 YYEEEE. The CDR3 spells CASSLGGQSSYEQYF. As DNA, the CDR3 is TGTGCCAGCAGCTTGGGGGGACAGTCCTCCTACGAGCAGTACTTC.

The chain is built from TRBV7-6 and TRBJ1-6; weak D call: TRBD1 (5 bases). Trimming shortened V by 2 bases and J by 0 bases, and 17 bases separated the two germline ends. Germline V CDR1 and CDR2: SGHVS, FNYEAQ. CDR3 length: 19 amino acids. CDR3: CASSLLGRDLSSYNSPLHF. CDR3 nucleotides: TGTGCCAGCAGCTTACTTGGCAGGGATCTTAGCTCCTATAATTCACCCCTCCACTTT.

The chain uses TRBV18 and TRBJ1-1, with D unclear. The CDR3 covers 14 residues. The V gene's germline CDR1 is KGHSH and CDR2 LQKENI. The V and J ends lost 4 bases and 1 base respectively, with 10 bases between them. The CDR3 DNA is TGTGCCAGCTCACTCCTCCTAGCGAACACTGAAGCTTTCTTT. Amino acid sequence: CASSLLLANTEAFF. Looking up the rest from reference TRBV18 and TRBJ1-1 gives the full variable domain: NAGVMQNPRHLVRRRGQEARLRCSPMKGHSHVYWYRQLPEEGLKFMVYLQKENIIDESGMPKERFSAEFPKEGPSILRIQQVVRGDSAAYFCASSLLLANTEAFFGQGTRLTVV.

V gene TRBV28 combines with J gene TRBJ1-2; tentatively, D is TRBD1 (5 bases). CDR3 length: 14 amino acids. Germline CDR1 and CDR2: MDHEN and SYDVKM. V was clipped by 10 bases and J by 5 bases, with 20 bases between them. CDR3 amino acids: CATHPQGLQYGYTF. CDR3 nucleotide sequence: TGTGCCACCCATCCCCAGGGACTGCAATATGGCTACACCTTC.

This chain uses TRBV11-2 with TRBJ2-1; the match to TRBD1 covers 8 bases. V shed 6 bases and J 9 bases; nucleotides not matched to a gene: 7. Germline CDR1 reads SGHAT; CDR2 reads FQNNGV. CDR3 length equals 13 residues. CDR3 DNA sequence: TGTGCCAGCAGTCCGGACAGGGTGGTTGAGCAGTTCTTC. This encodes CASSPDRVVEQFF. The full variable domain, completed using reference TRBV11-2 and TRBJ2-1, is EAGVAQSPRYKIIEKRQSVAFWCNPISGHATLYWYQQILGQGPKLLIQFQNNGVVDDSQLPKDRFSAERLKGVDSTLKIQPAKLEDSAVYLCASSPDRVVEQFFGPGTRLTVL.

This chain uses TRBV6-6 with TRBJ1-1; 9 bases are shared with TRBD1. CDR1 MNHNY and CDR2 SVGAGI come from the germline V gene (reference sequence). This CDR3 has 14 residues. The trim removed 11 bases at V and 4 bases at J, leaving 11 bases unmatched. The CDR3 is CAARLGQGTTEAFF. The DNA of the CDR3 is TGTGCCGCGAGACTCGGACAGGGGACCACTGAAGCTTTCTTT.

This chain joins TRBV6-1 and TRBJ2-7; weak D call: TRBD1 (5 bases). The V gene lost 6 bases and the J gene lost 0 bases, with 12 bases spanning the gap. The CDR3 contains 14 residues. CDR1 is MNHNS and CDR2 is SASEGT in the germline V gene. CDR3 in DNA: TGTGCCAGCAGGTCCACACAGGCCTCCTACGAGCAGTACTTC. Encoded protein: CASRSTQASYEQYF.

This chain connects TRBV7-2 to TRBJ2-6; possibly TRBD2 for D (6 bases). Germline CDR1 is SGHTA and CDR2 is FQGNSA. V lost 3 bases and J lost 6, with 9 bases in between. The CDR3 length is 14 residues. For the CDR3, the DNA is TGTGCCAGCAGCTTCGGGGGTCAGGCCAACGTCCTGACTTTC. Encoded protein: CASSFGGQANVLTF. The full variable domain, with the rest looked up from reference TRBV7-2 and TRBJ2-6, is GAGVSQSPSNKVTEKGKDVELRCDPISGHTALYWYRQSLGQGLEFLIYFQGNSAPDKSGLPSDRFSAERTGGSVSTLTIQRTQQEDSAVYLCASSFGGQANVLTFGAGSRLTVL.

V usage is TRBV5-1 and J usage is TRBJ2-1, with D possibly matching TRBD1 (7 bases). Germline CDR1 SGHRS, CDR2 YFSETQ. Trimming removed 6 bases from V and 7 bases from J, with 17 bases in between. The CDR3 extends over 14 amino acids. CDR3 region: CASKKEGATNEQFF. The CDR3 DNA reads as TGCGCCAGCAAGAAGGAGGGGGCGACGAATGAGCAGTTCTTC. The whole variable domain, filled in from reference TRBV5-1 and TRBJ2-1, reads KAGVTQTPRYLIKTRGQQVTLSCSPISGHRSVSWYQQTPGQGLQFLFEYFSETQRNKGNFPGRFSGRQFSNSRSEMNVSTLELGDSALYLCASKKEGATNEQFFGPGTRLTVL.

The chain employs TRBV6-1 and TRBJ1-1; unclear D gene. V lost 10 bases and J 1 base, leaving 19 bases between the germline ends. The CDR3 contains 15 residues. Germline assignment: CDR1 MNHNS and CDR2 SASEGT. CDR3 bases: TGTGCCACCACGCCAGGAGGATATAAGAACACTGAAGCTTTCTTT. Its protein is CATTPGGYKNTEAFF.

The chain couples TRBV19 to TRBJ2-7; 7 bases fit TRBD1. Germline CDR1 LNHDA, CDR2 SQIVND (reference sequence). Trimming took 10 bases from V and 2 from J; bases not matched to a gene: 5. The CDR3 extends over 12 amino acids. CDR3 region: CATRDRTYEQYF. CDR3 DNA sequence: TGTGCCACCCGGGACAGAACCTACGAGCAGTACTTC.

CDR3 sequence reads: CAWSLTGVWNNQPQHF. DNA of the CDR3: TGTGCCTGGAGTCTCACAGGGGTGTGGAACAATCAGCCCCAGCATTTT. The J gene is TRBJ1-5, the V gene TRBV30; 7 bases agree with TRBD1. The V gene's germline CDR1 is GTSNPN and CDR2 SVGIG (reference sequence). The CDR3 totals 16 residues. The V segment lost 2 bases and the J segment 3 bases; nucleotides outside the gene matches: 10.

The V call is TRBV10-3, the J call TRBJ2-1, with 10 bases matching TRBD2. Germline V gene data show CDR1 as ENHRY and CDR2 as SYGVKD. The J segment lost 6 bases and the V segment lost 7 bases, leaving 12 bases of the junction unmatched. The CDR3 has 16 residues. CDR3 sequence: CAINTRYTSGANEQFF. CDR3 DNA: TGTGCCATCAACACACGGTATACTAGCGGGGCCAATGAGCAGTTCTTC.

The chain recombines TRBV10-3 with TRBJ1-5; 8 nucleotides align to TRBD1. CDR1 and CDR2 (germline): ENHRY, SYGVKD. The CDR3 totals 14 residues. Losses at the gene ends were 5 bases for V and 3 bases for J; bases not matched to a gene: 3. CDR3 nucleotides: TGTGCCATCAGTACGACAGGGGTCAATCAGCCCCAGCATTTT. Encoded protein: CAISTTGVNQPQHF.

This sequence joins TRBV6-5 and TRBJ2-2; D remains unclear. Per germline, CDR1 MNHEY and CDR2 SVGAGI. The V end was cut by 4 bases, the J end by 3 bases, with 3 bases between. The length of the CDR3 is 12 residues. The DNA for the CDR3 is TGTGCCAGCAGTTCTGACACCGGGGAGCTGTTTTTT. Protein product: CASSSDTGELFF.

The chain is built from TRBV30 and TRBJ2-5; 10 bases are a match to TRBD1. The CDR3 contains 16 residues. CDR1 and CDR2 (germline): GTSNPN, SVGIG (reference sequence). V was pared by 2 bases and J by 4 bases, with 10 bases of the junction left unmatched. The CDR3 DNA reads TGTGCCTGGAGTACACCGTGGACAGGGGGATTAGAGACCCAGTACTTC. Its translation is CAWSTPWTGGLETQYF.

V usage is TRBV30 and J usage is TRBJ2-7, with a tentative D call TRBD2 (5 bases). The length of the CDR3 is 15 residues. Trimming took off 2 bases at V and 9 bases at J, with 23 bases between the two ends. Germline assignment: CDR1 GTSNPN and CDR2 SVGIG (reference sequence). CDR3 sequence: CAWSPFRGRLTRQYF. The DNA for the CDR3 is TGTGCCTGGAGTCCGTTTCGGGGTAGACTTACGAGGCAGTACTTC.